Below are 17 T cell receptor beta chains sequenced from a single sample in a study of graft-versus-host responses after intestinal transplantation. Libraries were prepared by immunoSEQ multiplex PCR; TCRdb keeps only in-frame clonotypes and omits some of them. In the table there are approximately 90,000 clones, 85% to 95% of which are singletons. No cognate antigen is known for these TCRs. The sequencing used unstimulated CD8+ T cells sorted from spleen or lymph node cells, collected before intestinal transplant. The receptors were gathered from a human donor who received an intestinal transplant.

The V gene is TRBV9, the J gene TRBJ2-2; D gene ambiguous. Germline assignment: CDR1 SGDLS and CDR2 YYNGEE. CDR3 length equals 13 residues. Trimming left V 0 bases short and J 6 bases short, with 6 bases between. The CDR3: CASSVVSPGELFF. CDR3 coding DNA: TGTGCCAGCAGCGTAGTATCCCCCGGGGAGCTGTTTTTT.

This clone occurred a few times. V and J are TRBV4-3 and TRBJ1-3, with TRBD1 as a possible D gene (5 bases). The V end lost 0 bases, the J end lost 10 bases, and 16 bases lay between the germline ends. Germline V gene data show CDR1 as LGHNA and CDR2 as YSLEER. The length of the CDR3 is 15 residues. The CDR3, as DNA: TGCGCCAGCAGCCAAGATGCAGGGCCACGGAATACCATATATTTT. As protein: CASSQDAGPRNTIYF.

The rearrangement uses TRBV7-6 and TRBJ2-5, with TRBD2 matching over 9 bases. CDR1 and CDR2 (germline): SGHVS, FNYEAQ. V shed 1 base and J 5 bases; nucleotides not matched to a gene: 5. This CDR3 is built from 15 residues. The CDR3 spells CASSLGGGAQETQYF. CDR3 bases: TGTGCCAGCAGCTTAGGCGGGGGGGCGCAGGAGACCCAGTACTTC.

This chain links TRBV6-5 with TRBJ1-1, with D hard to call. The V and J ends lost 4 bases and 5 bases respectively, with 11 bases between them. Germline V lookup: CDR1 MNHEY, CDR2 SVGAGI. The CDR3 contains 13 residues. The CDR3 DNA follows: TGTGCCAGCAGTTTAACCTGGCAGACTGAAGCTTTCTTT. Its translation is CASSLTWQTEAFF.

The chain joins TRBV6-5 to TRBJ2-2; D might be TRBD2 (6 bases). V lost 5 bases and J lost 4, with 14 bases in between. Per germline, CDR1 MNHEY and CDR2 SVGAGI. This CDR3 has 15 residues. CDR3 DNA: TGTGCCAGCAGTCCCGGGGGAGGTTTCACCGGGGAGCTGTTTTTT. Protein product: CASSPGGGFTGELFF.

This sequence joins TRBV27 and TRBJ2-3, with 8 nucleotides matching TRBD2. CDR3 size: 16 residues. V gave up 1 base and J gave up 0 bases; unmatched junction bases: 3. Germline CDR1 reads MNHEY; CDR2 reads SMNVEV (reference sequence). CDR3 sequence reads: CASSLYSGVSTDTQYF. The CDR3 coding sequence is TGTGCCAGCAGTTTATATAGCGGGGTAAGCACAGATACGCAGTATTTT.

V and J are TRBV7-9 and TRBJ1-1; tentative D call: TRBD1 (6 bases). The CDR3 has 12 residues. V was shortened by 5 bases and J by 11 bases, with 15 bases between the two germline ends. Per the germline V gene, CDR1 is SEHNR and CDR2 is FQNEAQ (reference sequence). Here the CDR3 reads CASSRDIGSAFF. Written as DNA, the CDR3 is TGTGCCAGCAGCCGGGACATCGGGTCGGCTTTCTTT.

The chain couples TRBV7-2 to TRBJ2-1, with 12 bases matching TRBD2. CDR1 and CDR2 (germline): SGHTA, FQGNSA. V lost 4 bases and J lost 3; bases outside the gene matches: 7. There are 17 residues in the CDR3. DNA of the CDR3: TGTGCCAGCAGCTCGATACTAGCGGGGGGAGGCTACAATGAGCAGTTCTTC. It specifies CASSSILAGGGYNEQFF.

The V gene is TRBV9, the J gene TRBJ2-1; D is perhaps TRBD1 (6 bases). V gave up 0 bases and J gave up 7 bases, with 20 bases separating them. The germline gives CDR1 SGDLS, CDR2 YYNGEE. The CDR3 length is 17 residues. The CDR3 reads CASSVGDTSEIRNEQFF. The CDR3 nucleotides read TGTGCCAGCAGCGTAGGGGACACCTCCGAAATTCGAAATGAGCAGTTCTTC. Complete variable domain (other parts from reference TRBV9 and TRBJ2-1): DSGVTQTPKHLITATGQRVTLRCSPRSGDLSVYWYQQSLDQGLQFLIQYYNGEERAKGNILERFSAQQFPDLHSELNLSSLELGDSALYFCASSVGDTSEIRNEQFFGPGTRLTVL.

A single count supports this clone. The genes are TRBV18 and TRBJ1-1; 7 nucleotides line up with TRBD1. J was trimmed by 4 bases and V by 2 bases; bases with no gene match: 4. Per the germline V gene, CDR1 is KGHSH and CDR2 is LQKENI. The CDR3 sequence is 14 residues long. The CDR3 bases are TGTGCCAGCTCACCATGGCAGGGGGTCACTGAAGCTTTCTTT. Translated, it gives CASSPWQGVTEAFF.

J is TRBJ1-6 and V is TRBV25-1, with TRBD1 identical over 7 bases. The V gene's germline CDR1 is MGHDK and CDR2 SYGVNS. This CDR3 has 13 amino acids. Trimming removed 5 bases from V and 7 bases from J; junction bases left unmatched: 2. The CDR3 sequence is CASSIQGNSPLHF. In DNA form, the CDR3 reads TGTGCCAGCAGTATACAGGGGAATTCACCCCTCCACTTT.

A single count supports this clone. This rearrangement joins TRBV25-1 to TRBJ2-5; the D gene is possibly TRBD2 (6 bases). Germline CDR1 and CDR2: MGHDK and SYGVNS. The CDR3 is made up of 13 amino acids. V was trimmed by 1 base and J by 3 bases, leaving 6 bases between them. CDR3 DNA: TGTGCCAGCAGTGAATGGGGGGAAGAGACCCAGTACTTC. Its protein product is CASSEWGEETQYF.

As concerns this clone: The sample holds other DNA sequences that translate to the same CDR3. The chain couples TRBV4-3 to TRBJ1-2, with TRBD1 matching over 10 bases. The CDR3 covers 16 residues. Germline lookup yields CDR1 LGHNA and CDR2 YSLEER. Trimming removed 0 bases from V and 6 bases from J; junction bases left unmatched: 7. This CDR3 is CASSQDRRQGADGYTF. The DNA for the CDR3 is TGCGCCAGCAGCCAAGACCGAAGACAGGGGGCAGATGGCTACACCTTC.

The chain couples TRBV5-6 to TRBJ2-7; 10 positions agree with TRBD1. Germline V gene sequence: CDR1 SGHDT, CDR2 YYEEEE. The CDR3 runs to 15 residues. V lost 3 bases and J lost 2; bases outside the gene matches: 5. The CDR3 here is CASSSGQGFPYEQYF. The CDR3 DNA is TGTGCCAGCAGCTCGGGACAGGGGTTCCCCTACGAGCAGTACTTC.

The CDR3 DNA reads TGCGCCAGCAGCTTGGCCCTAGCGGGGGGGACCGGGGAGCTGTTTTTT. Protein: CASSLALAGGTGELFF. The gene calls are TRBV5-1 and TRBJ2-2, with 12 bases aligning to TRBD2. Germline-derived CDR1 and CDR2 are SGHRS and YFSETQ. With 0 bases clipped from V and 5 bases from J, the junction kept 2 bases outside the gene matches. This CDR3 is built from 16 residues.

The CDR3 here is CAWTTGDGYTF. The CDR3 bases are TGTGCCTGGACGACAGGGGATGGCTACACCTTC. This chain joins TRBV30 and TRBJ1-2, with 8 bases lining up with TRBD1. Germline V gene lookup returns CDR1 GTSNPN and CDR2 SVGIG (reference sequence). This CDR3 has 11 residues. J gave up 6 bases and V 4 bases, and 1 base lay outside the gene matches.

The chain has TRBV5-1 and TRBJ2-7; D unclear. This CDR3 spans 15 amino acids. Trimming left V 0 bases short and J 2 bases short, with 12 bases between. Looked up from germline, CDR1 is SGHRS and CDR2 is YFSETQ. The CDR3 is CASSLEPPPPYEQYF. CDR3 nucleotides: TGCGCCAGCAGCTTGGAGCCCCCCCCGCCCTACGAGCAGTACTTC.